This TCR beta chain was observed in a study of spatial heterogeneity in lung cancer. TCR cDNA molecules were tagged individually, and each one carried a unique molecular identifier. TCRdb recomputed calls from the 5' RACE reads with MiXCR, one row per CDR3 protein. The repertoire holds about 120,000 distinct CDR3 sequences, with approximately 11% as singletons. This sample's time point: blood at routine non-recurrence follow-up after resection. Ten or more counts support this clonotype. The CDR3 is made up of 15 amino acids. Germline CDR1 is SGHAT and CDR2 is FQNNGV. Trimming cost V 2 bases and J 8 bases, with 15 bases left between them.

The chain combines TRBV11-2 with TRBJ1-4, with D uncertain. Sequences were derived from PBMCs, sampled at follow-up. The origin of this receptor is a female donor with early-stage non-small cell lung cancer. This CDR3 is CASSLLGGLREKLFF. DNA of the CDR3: TGTGCCAGCAGCTTATTGGGTGGTCTGAGGGAAAAACTGTTTTTT.